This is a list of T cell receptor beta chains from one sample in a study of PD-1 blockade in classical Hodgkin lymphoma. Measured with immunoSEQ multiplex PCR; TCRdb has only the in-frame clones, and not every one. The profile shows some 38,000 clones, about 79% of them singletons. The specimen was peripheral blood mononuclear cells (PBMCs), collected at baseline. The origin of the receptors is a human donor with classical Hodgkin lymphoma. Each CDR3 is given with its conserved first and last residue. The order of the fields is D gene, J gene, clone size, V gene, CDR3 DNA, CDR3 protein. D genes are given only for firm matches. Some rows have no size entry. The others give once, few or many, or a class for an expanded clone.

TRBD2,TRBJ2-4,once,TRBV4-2,TGTGCCAGCAGCCAAGTCCCCAAGACTAGCGGGAGGCACTTC,CASSQVPKTSGRHF
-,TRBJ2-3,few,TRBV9,TGTGCCAGCAGCGTAGACGGGTACACAGATACGCAGTATTTT,CASSVDGYTDTQYF
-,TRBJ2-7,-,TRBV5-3,TGTGCCAGAAGGCCTGATGTTCGGGTTAGACTATTCAGCTCCTACGAGCAGTACTTC,CARRPDVRVRLFSSYEQYF
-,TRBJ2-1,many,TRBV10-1,TGCGCCAGCAGTGAGTCACAGGGCCATGAGCAGTTCTTC,CASSESQGHEQFF
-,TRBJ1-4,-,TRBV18,TGTGCCAGCTCACTCTACCCAGGCACCGCAACTAATGAAAAACTGTTTTTT,CASSLYPGTATNEKLFF
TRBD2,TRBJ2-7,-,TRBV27,TGTGCCAGCAGTTTAAGCGGGAGGGCCTACGAGCAGTACTTC,CASSLSGRAYEQYF
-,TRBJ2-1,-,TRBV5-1,TGCGCCAGCAGTGAGCATGAGAGGAGGGATGTCAATGAGCAGTTCTTC,CASSEHERRDVNEQFF
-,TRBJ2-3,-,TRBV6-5,TGTGCCAGCAGTTACGGGCCCACAGATACGCAGTATTTT,CASSYGPTDTQYF
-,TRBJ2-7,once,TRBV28,TGTGCCAGCAGTTCGGGCCCCGACGGACGAGAGCAGTACTTC,CASSSGPDGREQYF
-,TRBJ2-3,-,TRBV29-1,TGCAGCGTTGGTCTTACACAATTCACAGATACGCAGTATTTT,CSVGLTQFTDTQYF
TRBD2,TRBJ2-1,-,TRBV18,TGTGCCAGCTCCCTGGGACTAGCGCCCGACAATGAGCAGTTCTTC,CASSLGLAPDNEQFF
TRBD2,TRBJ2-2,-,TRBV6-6,TGTGCCAGCAGCGCTGCGGGAGTAGGCACCGGGGAGCTGTTTTTT,CASSAAGVGTGELFF
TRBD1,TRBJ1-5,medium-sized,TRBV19,TGTGCCAGTATTCGGACAGGAGGGAATCAGCCCCAGCATTTT,CASIRTGGNQPQHF
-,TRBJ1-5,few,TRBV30,TGTGCCTGGAGTGTGGCCGAGAATCAGCCCCAGCATTTT,CAWSVAENQPQHF
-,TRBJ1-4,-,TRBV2,TGTGCCAGCAGTGGAGGTAGCACAGGGAGTGAAAAACTGTTTTTT,CASSGGSTGSEKLFF
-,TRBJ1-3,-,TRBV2,TGTGCCAGCAGTGATGCGGGGTTCTCTGGAAACACCATATATTTT,CASSDAGFSGNTIYF
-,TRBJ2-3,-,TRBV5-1,TGCGCCAGCAGCTTGGGAACGGGAGAAGGGGATGGAAATACGCAGTATTTT,CASSLGTGEGDGNTQYF
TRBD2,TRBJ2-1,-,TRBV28,TGTGCCAGCAGTTTTTCGATAGCGGGAGAGGGCAATGAGCAGTTCTTC,CASSFSIAGEGNEQFF
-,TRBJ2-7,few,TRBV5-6,TGTGCCAGCAGCCTGGAGAGGTTAAGGGAGCAGTACTTC,CASSLERLREQYF
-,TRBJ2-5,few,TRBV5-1,TGCGCCAGCAGCTCCCGGGACACCCTCTACCAAGAGACCCAGTACTTC,CASSSRDTLYQETQYF
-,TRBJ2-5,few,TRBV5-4,TGTGCCAGCAGCCAGACTAGGGAGCAAGAGACCCAGTACTTC,CASSQTREQETQYF
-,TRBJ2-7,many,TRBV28,TGTGCCAGCAGTTACCAAAATTACGAGCAGTACTTC,CASSYQNYEQYF
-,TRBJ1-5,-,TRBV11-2,TGTGCCAGCAGCTTAGGGGGATTCAATCAGCCCCAGCATTTT,CASSLGGFNQPQHF
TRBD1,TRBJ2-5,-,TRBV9,TGTGCCAGCAGCCCCAGGACAGGGGGGACGGAGACCCAGTACTTC,CASSPRTGGTETQYF
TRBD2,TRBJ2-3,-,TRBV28,TGTGCCAGCAGTTCGGGTCTAGCGGGAGGAACAGATACGCAGTATTTT,CASSSGLAGGTDTQYF
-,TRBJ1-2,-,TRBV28,TGTGCCAGCAGTTTATCCGACAGTTATGGCTACACCTTC,CASSLSDSYGYTF
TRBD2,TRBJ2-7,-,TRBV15,TGTGCCACCAGCAGAGAGCTAGCGGGAGCTTACGAGCAGTACTTC,CATSRELAGAYEQYF
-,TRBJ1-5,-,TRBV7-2,TGTGCCAGCAGCCCCCGAGCAGGGCCCGATCAGCCCCAGCATTTT,CASSPRAGPDQPQHF
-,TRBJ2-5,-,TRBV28,TGTGCCAGCAGTTCTTTGGGGGGGCTTCGAGAGACCCAGTACTTC,CASSSLGGLRETQYF
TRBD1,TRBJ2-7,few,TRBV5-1,TGCGCCAGCACCCCTTTAGGGACAGGGTTCCACGAGCAGTACTTC,CASTPLGTGFHEQYF
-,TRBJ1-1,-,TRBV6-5,TGTGCCAGCAGTTATCACCCGAACACTGAAGCTTTCTTT,CASSYHPNTEAFF
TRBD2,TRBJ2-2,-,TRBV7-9,TGTGCCAGCAGCTTAGGGCGGGAGTTGCCCGGGGAGCTGTTTTTT,CASSLGRELPGELFF
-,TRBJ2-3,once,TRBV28,TGTGCCAGCAGTTTCAATAGCAGGGGCTACACAGATACGCAGTATTTT,CASSFNSRGYTDTQYF
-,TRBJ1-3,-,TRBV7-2,TGTGCCAGCACGGTACAGGGAAGCTCTGGAAACACCATATATTTT,CASTVQGSSGNTIYF
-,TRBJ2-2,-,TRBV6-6,TGTGCCAGCAGTCCCTCCAGGGGCCGGGAGCTGTTTTTT,CASSPSRGRELFF
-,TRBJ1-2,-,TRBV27,TGTGCCAGCAGCGGGCAGGGAAGATGGTATGGCTACACCTTC,CASSGQGRWYGYTF
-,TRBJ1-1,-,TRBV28,TGTGCCAGCAGTCTCAGGACGGCTGAAGCTTTCTTT,CASSLRTAEAFF
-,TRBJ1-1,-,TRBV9,TGTGCCAGCAGCAGGGGGAGGGCTGGGACTGAAGCTTTCTTT,CASSRGRAGTEAFF
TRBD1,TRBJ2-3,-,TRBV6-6,TGTGCCAGCAGTGACAGGGGGCAGGGAGATACGCAGTATTTT,CASSDRGQGDTQYF
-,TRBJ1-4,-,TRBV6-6,TGTGCCAGCAGTTATGCAGGGTGGAGTAATGAAAAACTGTTTTTT,CASSYAGWSNEKLFF
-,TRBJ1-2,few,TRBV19,TGTGCCAGTAGTATTGAGGCTTCCTCCGGCTATGGCTACACCTTC,CASSIEASSGYGYTF
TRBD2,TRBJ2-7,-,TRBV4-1,TGCGCCAGCAGCCAATCGACGGGAGGGCCGACACACGAGCAGTACTTC,CASSQSTGGPTHEQYF
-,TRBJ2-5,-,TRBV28,TGTGCCAGCCTCCGGGAGCAAGAGACCCAGTACTTC,CASLREQETQYF
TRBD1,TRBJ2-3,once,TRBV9,TGTGCCAGCAGCGAGGGACAGGCGCTCACAGATACGCAGTATTTT,CASSEGQALTDTQYF